The 25 T cell receptor beta chains below come from one sample, sequenced in a study of shared clonotypes between healthy human individuals. The assay was immunoSEQ multiplex PCR, and TCRdb's table has in-frame clones only and misses some. Counted here are about 820,000 clones, 80% to 95% occurring once; the ten biggest clones make up approximately 25%. Selected positively for CCR7 and CD45RO-negative, naive CD8 cells excluded terminally differentiated effector memory CD45RA+ cells. Specimen: naive CD8+ T cells sorted from blood. The receptor source for this set is a man aged 30 to 39 in good health.

This chain uses TRBV11-2 with TRBJ2-7; 10 bases are a match to TRBD2. The CDR3 contains 18 residues. Germline lookup yields CDR1 SGHAT and CDR2 FQNNGV. The ends lost 1 base at V and 0 bases at J; junction bases unmatched: 9. The CDR3 coding sequence is TGTGCCAGCAGCTTAGGAGGTAGCGGGAGGCGCGTCTCCTACGAGCAGTACTTC. Translation gives CASSLGGSGRRVSYEQYF.

J is TRBJ2-1 and V is TRBV9; possibly TRBD2 for D (5 bases). Germline lookup yields CDR1 SGDLS and CDR2 YYNGEE. V shed 0 bases and J shed 6 bases, with 10 bases lying between them. The CDR3 is 14 amino acids. The DNA for the CDR3 is TGTGCCAGCAGCGTAGCTACGAGGGTCAATGAGCAGTTCTTC. Protein sequence: CASSVATRVNEQFF.

This clone has just one count. The chain couples TRBV4-1 to TRBJ2-7; 9 positions match TRBD2. The CDR3 is 16 amino acids. Germline V gene data show CDR1 as MGHRA and CDR2 as YSYEKL. The ends lost 1 base at V and 1 base at J; junction bases unmatched: 5. The CDR3 reads CASSQGGTSSSYEQYF. The CDR3 nucleotides are TGCGCCAGCAGCCAAGGGGGGACTAGCTCGTCCTACGAGCAGTACTTC.

This clone appeared once. V usage is TRBV29-1 and J usage is TRBJ2-2; 9 bases are a match to TRBD2. CDR1 SQVTM and CDR2 ANQGSEA come from the germline V gene. The CDR3 is 15 amino acids. With V trimmed by 6 bases and J by 5 bases, 10 bases remained unmatched. The CDR3 reads CSVVSGSSRTGELFF. The CDR3 nucleotides read TGCAGCGTCGTTAGCGGGAGTAGTCGTACCGGGGAGCTGTTTTTT.

In this sample, this clone turned up a few times. The chain recombines TRBV7-9 with TRBJ2-7; D assignment may be TRBD1 or TRBD2 (5 bases each). Looked up from germline, CDR1 is SEHNR and CDR2 is FQNEAQ (reference sequence). The CDR3 consists of 15 residues. Trimming took 1 base from V and 0 from J, leaving 10 bases between them. CDR3: CASSLDPGPSYEQYF. In nucleotides, the CDR3 is TGTGCCAGCAGCTTAGACCCGGGACCCTCCTACGAGCAGTACTTC.

The chain carries TRBV11-2 and TRBJ2-1; no clear D gene. V lost 2 bases and J lost 9, with 8 bases in between. CDR3 length equals 12 residues. Germline-derived CDR1 and CDR2 are SGHAT and FQNNGV. The CDR3 sequence: CASSLSKREQFF. The CDR3 DNA follows: TGTGCCAGCAGCTTAAGTAAGCGTGAGCAGTTCTTC.

Worth noting for this clone: A junction end diverges from the germline sequence, so it may reflect a read error. The rearrangement uses TRBV27 and TRBJ2-7, with TRBD2 matching 8 bases. The V gene's germline CDR1 is MNHEY and CDR2 SMNVEV (reference sequence). The CDR3 extends over 15 amino acids. This chain's CDR3 is CASSLSAGVGREQYF. In DNA, the CDR3 is TGTGCCAGCAGTCTATCAGCGGGAGTAGGGCGCGAGCAGTACTTC.

The CDR3, as DNA: TGTGCCAGCAGCGGGACAGGGCGAGAGACCCAGTACTTC. The encoded protein is CASSGTGRETQYF. The V gene is TRBV11-3, the J gene TRBJ2-5; 9 nucleotides line up with TRBD1. V shed 5 bases, J shed 4 bases, and the junction held 2 bases outside the gene matches. This CDR3 spans 13 amino acids. Germline V lookup: CDR1 SGHNT, CDR2 YENEEA.

The rearrangement joins TRBV28 to TRBJ2-7; 7 nucleotides line up with TRBD1. With V trimmed by 6 bases and J by 3 bases, 2 bases remained unmatched. This CDR3 is built from 12 residues. In germline, CDR1 is MDHEN, CDR2 SYDVKM. DNA of the CDR3: TGTGCCAGCAGCAACAGGGGCTACGAGCAGTACTTC. Residues: CASSNRGYEQYF.

V usage is TRBV27 and J usage is TRBJ1-2; possible D gene TRBD1, 6 bases. This CDR3 spans 14 amino acids. CDR1 is MNHEY and CDR2 is SMNVEV in the germline V gene (reference sequence). V lost 5 bases to trimming and J lost 10 bases, with 20 bases between them. This CDR3 is CASSPQGGTWDYTF. CDR3 nucleotide sequence: TGTGCCAGCAGTCCACAAGGGGGAACGTGGGACTACACCTTC.

The CDR3 is CARSLGGRIHWMYPYEQYF. CDR3 nucleotide sequence: TGTGCCAGAAGCTTGGGCGGGAGAATTCACTGGATGTACCCCTACGAGCAGTACTTC. This chain uses TRBV5-3 with TRBJ2-7; 7 bases match TRBD2. TRBV5-3 is classed as an ORF, of uncertain function. CDR3 length equals 19 residues. The J segment lost 2 bases and the V segment lost 0 bases, leaving 17 bases of the junction unmatched.

The rearrangement links TRBV6-6 to TRBJ1-4; D perhaps matches TRBD1 (5 bases). Trimming left V 5 bases short and J 8 bases short, with 12 bases between. Germline V gene data show CDR1 as MNHNY and CDR2 as SVGAGI (reference sequence). The CDR3 totals 13 residues. DNA of the CDR3: TGTGCCAGCAGTGGAGGGGACGAGGAAAAACTGTTTTTT. This encodes CASSGGDEEKLFF.

The chain has TRBV5-8 and TRBJ1-1, with unresolved D. Deletions cut 1 base from V and 8 bases from J, with 12 bases between. Germline CDR1 reads SGHTS; CDR2 reads YDEGEE. The CDR3 extends over 13 amino acids. This chain's CDR3 is CASSLRSVGEAFF. CDR3 DNA sequence: TGTGCCAGCAGCTTGAGGTCAGTGGGGGAAGCTTTCTTT.

The table lists this clone with a few counts. The rearrangement uses TRBV2 and TRBJ2-4; 8 bases are a match to TRBD1. The germline gives CDR1 SNHLY, CDR2 FYNNEI. The CDR3 spans 16 residues. The V segment lost 5 bases and the J segment 0 bases; nucleotides outside the gene matches: 6. The CDR3 is CASSPRDRRAKNIQYF. In DNA form, the CDR3 reads TGTGCCAGCAGTCCCCGGGACAGGAGAGCCAAAAACATTCAGTACTTC. The full variable domain, with the rest looked up from reference TRBV2 and TRBJ2-4, is EPEVTQTPSHQVTQMGQEVILRCVPISNHLYFYWYRQILGQKVEFLVSFYNNEISEKSEIFDDQFSVERPDGSNFTLKIRSTKLEDSAMYFCASSPRDRRAKNIQYFGAGTRLSVL.

V usage is TRBV27 and J usage is TRBJ1-1, with D perhaps matching TRBD1 (6 bases). CDR3 length: 14 residues. V shed 8 bases and J shed 2 bases, with 15 bases lying between them. Germline V gives CDR1 MNHEY, CDR2 SMNVEV (reference sequence). CDR3 in DNA: TGTGCCAGCGCAGCGGGACACGTAAACACTGAAGCTTTCTTT. Translating gives CASAAGHVNTEAFF.

The genes are TRBV27 and TRBJ2-2; perhaps TRBD2 as D (6 bases). With 5 bases removed from V and 2 bases from J, the gap between germline ends came to 12 bases. In germline, CDR1 is MNHEY, CDR2 SMNVEV (reference sequence). The CDR3 is made up of 15 amino acids. The CDR3, as DNA: TGTGCCAGCAGTCAGTGGGACTCCAACACCGGGGAGCTGTTTTTT. Amino acids: CASSQWDSNTGELFF.

The rearrangement links TRBV6-5 to TRBJ2-7; D ambiguous. CDR3 size: 15 residues. CDR1 and CDR2 (germline): MNHEY, SVGAGI. Trimming pared 0 bases from V and 2 bases from J, leaving 11 bases between. The CDR3 sequence: CASSYSISGTYEQYF. As DNA, the CDR3 is TGTGCCAGCAGTTACTCGATTAGTGGAACCTACGAGCAGTACTTC.

CDR3: CASSSRTSGPYQETQYF. The CDR3 region has the DNA TGTGCCAGCAGCTCCCGGACTAGCGGCCCGTACCAAGAGACCCAGTACTTC. J is TRBJ2-5 and V is TRBV11-2, with 10 bases matching TRBD2. Losses at the gene ends were 4 bases for V and 0 bases for J; bases not matched to a gene: 8. There are 17 residues in the CDR3. Germline-derived CDR1 and CDR2 are SGHAT and FQNNGV.

The V gene is TRBV2, the J gene TRBJ2-7; a weak D match, TRBD2 (7 bases). V gave up 10 bases and J gave up 6 bases, with 19 bases separating them. Germline V CDR1 and CDR2: SNHLY, FYNNEI. CDR3 length: 13 residues. The CDR3 reads CAIGGDTFPEQYF. As DNA, the CDR3 is TGTGCCATAGGGGGGGACACCTTCCCCGAGCAGTACTTC.

The chain joins TRBV29-1 to TRBJ1-1; D remains unclear. The V gene lost 5 bases and the J gene lost 0 bases, with 10 bases spanning the gap. The CDR3 loop spans 13 amino acids. Germline lookup yields CDR1 SQVTM and CDR2 ANQGSEA. The CDR3 here is CSVTEHMNTEAFF. The CDR3 DNA follows: TGCAGCGTTACAGAACACATGAACACTGAAGCTTTCTTT.

V is TRBV5-4 and J is TRBJ2-7, with 9 bases aligning to TRBD1. The V segment lost 4 bases and the J segment 6 bases; nucleotides outside the gene matches: 8. From germline, CDR1 is SGHNT and CDR2 YYREEE (reference sequence). The CDR3 has 14 amino acids. Here the CDR3 DNA reads TGTGCCAGCAGCATAAGACAGGGGGTCGGCGAGCAGTACTTC. This gives the protein CASSIRQGVGEQYF.

Notes on this clone: Other DNA sequences in the same sample also yield this CDR3. The chain combines TRBV7-9 with TRBJ2-2; D not certain. From germline, CDR1 is SEHNR and CDR2 FQNEAQ (reference sequence). The CDR3 loop spans 15 amino acids. V was shortened by 1 base and J by 3 bases, with 9 bases between the two germline ends. CDR3 coding DNA: TGTGCCAGCAGCTTAGGTCCAGGAGACACCGGGGAGCTGTTTTTT. This encodes CASSLGPGDTGELFF.

CDR3 DNA: TGCGCCAGCAGTGACAGGGCCTCCTACGAGCAGTACTTC. Amino acid sequence: CASSDRASYEQYF. The rearrangement uses TRBV10-1 and TRBJ2-7; a weak D match, TRBD1 (5 bases). The germline CDR1 and CDR2 sequences are WNHNN and SYGVQD (reference sequence). The CDR3 consists of 13 residues. V gave up 3 bases and J gave up 0 bases, with 6 bases separating them.

The rearrangement joins TRBV29-1 to TRBJ2-1; either TRBD1 or TRBD2 may supply D (5 bases each). V dropped 3 bases and J dropped 10 bases, with 16 bases sitting between them. Germline lookup yields CDR1 SQVTM and CDR2 ANQGSEA. The CDR3 covers 13 residues. CDR3 DNA: TGCAGCGTTGAGTGGGGGAGCCGGCGGGAGCAGTTCTTC. This codes for CSVEWGSRREQFF.

The chain has TRBV28 and TRBJ1-5, with TRBD1 matching over 9 bases. The CDR3 length is 15 residues. J gave up 6 bases and V 6 bases, and 9 bases lay outside the gene matches. Germline V lookup: CDR1 MDHEN, CDR2 SYDVKM. CDR3 nucleotides: TGTGCCAGCAGGAAAGGGACAGGGAAAAGTCAGCCCCAGCATTTT. It is translated as CASRKGTGKSQPQHF.